This entry concerns a single TCR beta chain. Generated by immunoSEQ multiplex PCR, the TCRdb table keeps only in-frame clones and is missing some. Of under 550,000 clones in the sample, roughly 90% were seen once. Described treatment: roughly 20 received Ad26.COV2.S at low or high dose, single or two shots; a few received placebo; per-sample allocation not given. Sample collection was performed on day 63 after the first vaccine or placebo injection. Germline-derived CDR1 and CDR2 are LGHDT and YNNKEL (reference sequence). The CDR3 length is 18 residues. With 3 bases clipped from V and 2 bases from J, the junction kept 15 bases outside the gene matches. The data were obtained in a study of Ad26.COV2.S vaccination and SARS-CoV-2 variants.

The starting material was peripheral blood, obtained in a trial of Ad26.COV2.S vaccine versus placebo. This receptor was taken from a person between 18 and 65 years old who received the Ad26.COV2.S COVID-19 vaccine or a placebo. J is TRBJ2-5 and V is TRBV3-1 (or the pseudogene TRBV3-2), with 7 positions matching TRBD1. This chain's CDR3 is CASSHLLPGTALQETQYF. The CDR3 coding sequence is TGTGCCAGCAGCCATCTCCTGCCCGGGACAGCCCTTCAAGAGACCCAGTACTTC.